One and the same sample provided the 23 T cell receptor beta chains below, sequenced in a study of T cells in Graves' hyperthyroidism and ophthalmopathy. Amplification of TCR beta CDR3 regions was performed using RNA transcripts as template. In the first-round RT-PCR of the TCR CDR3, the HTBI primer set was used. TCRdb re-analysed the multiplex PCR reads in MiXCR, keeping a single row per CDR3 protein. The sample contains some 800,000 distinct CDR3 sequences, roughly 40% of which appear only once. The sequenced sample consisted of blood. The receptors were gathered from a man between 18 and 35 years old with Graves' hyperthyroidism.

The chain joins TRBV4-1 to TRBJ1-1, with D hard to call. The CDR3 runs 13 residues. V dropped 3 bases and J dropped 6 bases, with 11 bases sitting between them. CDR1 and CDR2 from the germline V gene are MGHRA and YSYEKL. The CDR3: CASSQSLPAEAFF. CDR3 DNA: TGCGCCAGCAGCCAGAGTTTGCCAGCTGAAGCTTTCTTT.

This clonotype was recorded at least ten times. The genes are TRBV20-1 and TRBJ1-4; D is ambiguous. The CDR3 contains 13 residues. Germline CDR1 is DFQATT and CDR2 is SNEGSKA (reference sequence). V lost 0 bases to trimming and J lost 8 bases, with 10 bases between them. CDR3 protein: CSAREVQEEKLFF. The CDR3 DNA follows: TGCAGTGCTAGAGAGGTGCAGGAGGAAAAACTGTTTTTT.

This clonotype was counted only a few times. CDR3 region: CASSLGSTSGYYEQYF. The CDR3 bases are TGCGCCAGCAGCTTGGGATCGACTAGCGGCTACTACGAGCAGTACTTC. V and J are TRBV5-1 and TRBJ2-7; 9 bases map to TRBD2. The V and J ends lost 0 bases and 3 bases, in that order; junction bases with no gene match: 7. Germline-derived CDR1 and CDR2 are SGHRS and YFSETQ. CDR3 length equals 16 residues. Based on the CDR3 plus reference TRBV5-1 and TRBJ2-7, the full variable domain is KAGVTQTPRYLIKTRGQQVTLSCSPISGHRSVSWYQQTPGQGLQFLFEYFSETQRNKGNFPGRFSGRQFSNSRSEMNVSTLELGDSALYLCASSLGSTSGYYEQYFGPGTRLTVT.

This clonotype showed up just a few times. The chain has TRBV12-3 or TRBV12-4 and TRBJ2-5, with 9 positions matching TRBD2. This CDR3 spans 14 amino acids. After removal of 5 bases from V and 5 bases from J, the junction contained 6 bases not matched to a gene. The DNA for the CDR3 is TGTGCCAGCAGTCGACTAGCGGTAACTGAGACCCAGTACTTC. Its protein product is CASSRLAVTETQYF.

The CDR3, as DNA: TGTGCCAGCAGTCACACAGGGGATGCAGTCGGCTACACCTTC. Its protein product is CASSHTGDAVGYTF. The chain combines TRBV11-2 with TRBJ1-2; 7 bases agree with TRBD1. Germline CDR1 SGHAT, CDR2 FQNNGV. The CDR3 spans 14 residues. Trimming removed 6 bases from V and 8 bases from J; junction bases left unmatched: 12.

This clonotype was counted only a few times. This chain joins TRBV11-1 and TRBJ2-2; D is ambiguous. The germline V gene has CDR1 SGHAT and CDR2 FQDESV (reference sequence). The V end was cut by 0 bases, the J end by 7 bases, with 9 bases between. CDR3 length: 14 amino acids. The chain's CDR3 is CASSLAGNDGELFF. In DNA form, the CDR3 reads TGTGCCAGCAGCTTAGCGGGGAATGACGGGGAGCTGTTTTTT.

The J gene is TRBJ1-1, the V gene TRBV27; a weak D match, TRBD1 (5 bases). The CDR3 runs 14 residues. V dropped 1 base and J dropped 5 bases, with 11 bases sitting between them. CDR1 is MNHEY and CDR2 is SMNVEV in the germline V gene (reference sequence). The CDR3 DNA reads TGTGCCAGCAGTTTATACCCAGGGCAGACTGAAGCTTTCTTT. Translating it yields CASSLYPGQTEAFF.

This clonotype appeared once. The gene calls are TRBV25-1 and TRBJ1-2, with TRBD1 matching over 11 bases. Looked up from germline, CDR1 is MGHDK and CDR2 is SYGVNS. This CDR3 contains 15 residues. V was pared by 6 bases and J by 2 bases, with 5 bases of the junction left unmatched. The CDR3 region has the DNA TGTGCCAGCAGACCGGGACAGGGGGAGAACTATGGCTACACCTTC. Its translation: CASRPGQGENYGYTF.

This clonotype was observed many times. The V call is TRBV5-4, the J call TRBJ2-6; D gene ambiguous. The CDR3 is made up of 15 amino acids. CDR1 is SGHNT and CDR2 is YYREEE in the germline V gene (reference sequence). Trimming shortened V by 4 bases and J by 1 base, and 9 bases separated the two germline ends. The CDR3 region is CASSDEGSGANVLTF. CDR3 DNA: TGTGCCAGCAGCGATGAAGGTTCTGGGGCCAACGTCCTGACTTTC.

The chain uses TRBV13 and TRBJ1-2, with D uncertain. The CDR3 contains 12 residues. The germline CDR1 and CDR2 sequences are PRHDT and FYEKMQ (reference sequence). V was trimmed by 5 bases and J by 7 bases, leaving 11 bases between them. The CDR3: CASSQWRGGYTF. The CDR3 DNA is TGTGCCAGCAGCCAATGGCGTGGTGGCTACACCTTC.

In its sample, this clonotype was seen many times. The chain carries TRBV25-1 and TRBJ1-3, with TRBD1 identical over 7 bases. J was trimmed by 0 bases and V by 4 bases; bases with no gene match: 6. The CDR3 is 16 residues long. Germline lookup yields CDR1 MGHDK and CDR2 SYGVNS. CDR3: CASSGRTGRSGNTIYF. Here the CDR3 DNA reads TGTGCCAGCAGTGGGAGGACAGGCCGCTCTGGAAACACCATATATTTT. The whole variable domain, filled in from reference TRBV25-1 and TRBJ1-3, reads EADIYQTPRYLVIGTGKKITLECSQTMGHDKMYWYQQDPGMELHLIHYSYGVNSTEKGDLSSESTVSRIRTEHFPLTLESARPSHTSQYLCASSGRTGRSGNTIYFGEGSWLTVV.

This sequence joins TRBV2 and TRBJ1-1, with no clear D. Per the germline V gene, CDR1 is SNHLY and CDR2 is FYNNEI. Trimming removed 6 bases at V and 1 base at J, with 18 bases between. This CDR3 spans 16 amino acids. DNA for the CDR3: TGTGCCAGCAGCCCAACCGGAGGCCGGCCGAACACTGAAGCTTTCTTT. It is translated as CASSPTGGRPNTEAFF.

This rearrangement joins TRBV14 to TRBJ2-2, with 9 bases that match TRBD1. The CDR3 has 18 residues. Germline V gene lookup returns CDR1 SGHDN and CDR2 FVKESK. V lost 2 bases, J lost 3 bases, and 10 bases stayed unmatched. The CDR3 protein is CASSQSSGTGFDTGELFF. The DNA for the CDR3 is TGTGCCAGCAGCCAATCTTCCGGGACAGGGTTCGACACCGGGGAGCTGTTTTTT.

The CDR3 DNA reads TGTGCCAGCAGCGCCGCAATTGGGACTCCCAGCTCCTACGAGCAGTACTTC. Residues: CASSAAIGTPSSYEQYF. J is TRBJ2-7 and V is TRBV4-2; perhaps TRBD2 as D (6 bases). With 5 bases removed from V and 0 bases from J, the gap between germline ends came to 20 bases. This CDR3 region has 17 residues. Per germline, CDR1 LGHNA and CDR2 YNFKEQ.

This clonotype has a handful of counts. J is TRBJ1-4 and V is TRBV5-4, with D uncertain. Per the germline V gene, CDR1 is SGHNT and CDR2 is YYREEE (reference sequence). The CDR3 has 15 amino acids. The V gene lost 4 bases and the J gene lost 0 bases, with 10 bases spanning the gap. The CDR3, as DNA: TGTGCCAGCAGCCCCGCAGGCTCAACTAATGAAAAACTGTTTTTT. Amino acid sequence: CASSPAGSTNEKLFF.

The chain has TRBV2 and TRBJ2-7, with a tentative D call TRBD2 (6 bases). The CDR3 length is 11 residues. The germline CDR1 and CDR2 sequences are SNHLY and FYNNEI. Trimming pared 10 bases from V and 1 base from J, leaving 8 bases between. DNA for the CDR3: TGTGCCATCGCGGGATCCTACGAGCAGTACTTC. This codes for CAIAGSYEQYF.

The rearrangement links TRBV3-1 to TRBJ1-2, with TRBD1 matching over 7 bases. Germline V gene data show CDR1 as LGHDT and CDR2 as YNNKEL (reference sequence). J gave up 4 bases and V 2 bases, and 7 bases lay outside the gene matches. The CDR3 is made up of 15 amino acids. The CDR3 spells CASSQNNRGGYGYTF. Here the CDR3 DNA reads TGTGCCAGCAGCCAAAACAACAGGGGAGGCTATGGCTACACCTTC.

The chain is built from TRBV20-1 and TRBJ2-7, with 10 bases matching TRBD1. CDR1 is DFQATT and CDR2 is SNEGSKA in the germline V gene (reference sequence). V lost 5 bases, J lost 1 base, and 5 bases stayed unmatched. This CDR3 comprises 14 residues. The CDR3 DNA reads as TGCAGTGCTCACCGGGACAGGGGATCCTACGAGCAGTACTTC. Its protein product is CSAHRDRGSYEQYF.

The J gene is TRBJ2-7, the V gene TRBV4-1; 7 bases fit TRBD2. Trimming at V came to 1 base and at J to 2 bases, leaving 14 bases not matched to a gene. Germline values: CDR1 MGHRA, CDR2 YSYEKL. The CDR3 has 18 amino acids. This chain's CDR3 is CASSQVDFIPGGAYEQYF. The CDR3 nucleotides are TGCGCCAGCAGCCAAGTGGATTTCATCCCGGGGGGTGCCTACGAGCAGTACTTC.

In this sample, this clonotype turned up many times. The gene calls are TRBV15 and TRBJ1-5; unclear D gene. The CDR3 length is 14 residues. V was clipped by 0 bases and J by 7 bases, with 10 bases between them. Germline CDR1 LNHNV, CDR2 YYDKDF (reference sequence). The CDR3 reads CATSRDPPSQPQHF. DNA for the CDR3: TGTGCCACCAGCAGAGATCCCCCATCCCAGCCCCAGCATTTT.

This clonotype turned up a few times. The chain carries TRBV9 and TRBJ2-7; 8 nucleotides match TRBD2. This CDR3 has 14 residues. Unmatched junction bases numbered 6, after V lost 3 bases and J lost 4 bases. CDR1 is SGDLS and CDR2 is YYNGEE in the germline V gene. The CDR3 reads CASSGDPGGYEQYF. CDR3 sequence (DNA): TGTGCCAGCAGCGGAGACCCGGGAGGGTACGAGCAGTACTTC.

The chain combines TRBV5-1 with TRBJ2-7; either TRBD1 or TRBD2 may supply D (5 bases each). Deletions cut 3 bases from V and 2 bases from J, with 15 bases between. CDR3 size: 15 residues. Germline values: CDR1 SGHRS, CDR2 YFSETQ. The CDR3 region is CASSSGTNKAYEQYF. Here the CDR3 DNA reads TGCGCCAGCAGCTCCGGGACCAACAAAGCCTACGAGCAGTACTTC.

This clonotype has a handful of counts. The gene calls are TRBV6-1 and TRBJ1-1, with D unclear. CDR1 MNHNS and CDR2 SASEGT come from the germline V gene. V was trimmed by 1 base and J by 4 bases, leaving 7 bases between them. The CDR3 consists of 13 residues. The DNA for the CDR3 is TGTGCCAGCAGTGAAGGTAGACGCACTGAAGCTTTCTTT. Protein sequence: CASSEGRRTEAFF.